This T cell receptor beta chain was profiled in a study of control samples from healthy donors and cancer patients. The method was immunoSEQ multiplex PCR; TCRdb's version includes in-frame clones alone and lacks a portion of them. This sample yields about 230,000 clones, of which roughly four fifths are seen a single time; 10% to 15% belongs to the top ten. Trimming cost V 3 bases and J 3 bases; bases outside gene matches: 6. CDR1 is SGHRS, CDR2 YFSETQ, per germline. The CDR3 totals 15 residues. The chain has TRBV5-1 and TRBJ2-7, with TRBD1 matching 10 bases. This receptor was obtained from a woman aged 55-70 years with lung cancer. Sequencing input: PBMCs. CDR3 sequence (DNA): TGCGCCAGCAGCTCCCGCGGGACAGGGGACTACGAGCAGTACTTC. This gives the protein CASSSRGTGDYEQYF. Complete variable domain (other parts from reference TRBV5-1 and TRBJ2-7): KAGVTQTPRYLIKTRGQQVTLSCSPISGHRSVSWYQQTPGQGLQFLFEYFSETQRNKGNFPGRFSGRQFSNSRSEMNVSTLELGDSALYLCASSSRGTGDYEQYFGPGTRLTVT.